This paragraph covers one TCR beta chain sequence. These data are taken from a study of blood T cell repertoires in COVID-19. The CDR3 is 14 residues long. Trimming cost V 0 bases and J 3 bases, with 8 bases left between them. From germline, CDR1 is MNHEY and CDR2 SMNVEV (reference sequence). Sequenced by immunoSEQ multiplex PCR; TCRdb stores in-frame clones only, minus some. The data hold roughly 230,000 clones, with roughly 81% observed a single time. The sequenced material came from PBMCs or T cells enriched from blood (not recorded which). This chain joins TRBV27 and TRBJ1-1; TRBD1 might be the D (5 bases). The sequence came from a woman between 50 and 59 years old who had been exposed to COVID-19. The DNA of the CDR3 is TGTGCCAGCAGTTTATCGCAGGGTGACACTGAAGCTTTCTTT. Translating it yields CASSLSQGDTEAFF.